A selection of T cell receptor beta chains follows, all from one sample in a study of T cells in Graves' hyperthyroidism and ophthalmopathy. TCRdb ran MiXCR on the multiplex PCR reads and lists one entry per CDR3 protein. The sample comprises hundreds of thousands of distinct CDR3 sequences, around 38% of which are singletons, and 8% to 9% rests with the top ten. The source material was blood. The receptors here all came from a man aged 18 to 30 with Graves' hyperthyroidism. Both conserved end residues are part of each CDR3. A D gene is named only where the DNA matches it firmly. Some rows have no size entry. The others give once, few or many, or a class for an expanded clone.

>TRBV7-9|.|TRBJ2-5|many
CASSFGGRETQYF
TGTGCCAGCAGCTTCGGGGGGCGAGAGACCCAGTACTTC
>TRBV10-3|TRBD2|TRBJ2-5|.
CATGLAGQETQYF
TGTGCCACTGGACTAGCGGGACAAGAGACCCAGTACTTC
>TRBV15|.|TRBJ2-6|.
CATSRQGANVLTF
TGTGCCACCAGTAGACAGGGGGCCAACGTCCTGACTTTC
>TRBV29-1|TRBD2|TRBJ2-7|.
CSPSTSGRYEQYF
TGCAGCCCCTCAACTAGCGGGAGGTACGAGCAGTACTTC
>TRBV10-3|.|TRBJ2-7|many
CASGGKDYEQYF
TGTGCCAGCGGAGGGAAAGACTACGAGCAGTACTTC
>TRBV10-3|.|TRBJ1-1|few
CASTKTINTEAFF
TGTGCCAGCACCAAGACAATAAACACTGAAGCTTTCTTT
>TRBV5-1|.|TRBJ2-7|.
CASSPGPMSYEQYF
TGCGCCAGCAGCCCGGGACCAATGTCCTACGAGCAGTACTTC
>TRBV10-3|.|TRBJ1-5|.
CATIGGAQHF
TGTGCCACCATCGGTGGGGCCCAGCATTTT
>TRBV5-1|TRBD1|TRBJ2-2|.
CASSQETDRANTGELFF
TGCGCCAGCAGCCAGGAAACCGACAGGGCGAACACCGGGGAGCTGTTTTTT
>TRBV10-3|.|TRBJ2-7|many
CAISEGPGAYEQYF
TGTGCCATCAGTGAGGGGCCAGGGGCCTACGAGCAGTACTTC
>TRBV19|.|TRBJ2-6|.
CASTTMGPAGANVLTF
TGTGCCAGTACCACCATGGGGCCCGCCGGGGCCAACGTCCTGACTTTC
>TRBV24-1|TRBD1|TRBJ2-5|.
CATRDRDPTQYF
TGTGCCACCCGGGACAGGGATCCGACCCAGTACTTC
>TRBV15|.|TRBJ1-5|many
CATSREGINQPQHF
TGTGCCACCAGCAGAGAAGGCATTAACCAGCCCCAGCATTTT
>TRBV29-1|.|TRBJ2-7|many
CSVEGPGNQYF
TGCAGCGTTGAAGGCCCCGGGAACCAGTACTTC
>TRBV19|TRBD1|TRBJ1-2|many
CASRSDRDYGYTF
TGTGCCAGTAGATCGGACAGGGACTATGGCTACACCTTC
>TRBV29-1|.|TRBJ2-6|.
CSVGTGANVLTF
TGCAGCGTTGGGACAGGGGCCAACGTCCTGACTTTC
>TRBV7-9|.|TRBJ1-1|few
CASSSGTHSRDEAFF
TGTGCCAGCAGCTCCGGGACGCACTCTCGAGATGAAGCTTTCTTT
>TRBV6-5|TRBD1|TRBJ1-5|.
CASSLTGGIGNQPQHF
TGTGCCAGCAGTTTAACAGGGGGCATCGGCAATCAGCCCCAGCATTTT
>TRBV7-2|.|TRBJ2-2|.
CASSPLTLALNTGELFF
TGTGCCAGCAGCCCTCTGACCCTAGCCCTGAACACCGGGGAGCTGTTTTTT
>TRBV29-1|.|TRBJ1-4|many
CSVARGEKLFF
TGCAGCGTTGCGCGAGGCGAAAAACTGTTTTTT
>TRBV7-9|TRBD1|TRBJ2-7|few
CASSLPSWTGGVSGYEQYF
TGTGCCAGCAGCTTACCCTCTTGGACAGGGGGTGTTAGTGGGTACGAGCAGTACTTC
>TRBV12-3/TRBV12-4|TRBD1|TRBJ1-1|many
CASSRTGDTEAFF
TGTGCCAGCAGCCGGACAGGGGACACTGAAGCTTTCTTT
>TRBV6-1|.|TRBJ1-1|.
CASSDRAGDTEAFF
TGTGCCAGCAGTGACAGGGCAGGAGACACTGAAGCTTTCTTT
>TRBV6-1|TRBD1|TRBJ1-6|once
CACSGTASPLHF
TGTGCCTGCAGCGGGACAGCTTCACCCCTCCACTTT